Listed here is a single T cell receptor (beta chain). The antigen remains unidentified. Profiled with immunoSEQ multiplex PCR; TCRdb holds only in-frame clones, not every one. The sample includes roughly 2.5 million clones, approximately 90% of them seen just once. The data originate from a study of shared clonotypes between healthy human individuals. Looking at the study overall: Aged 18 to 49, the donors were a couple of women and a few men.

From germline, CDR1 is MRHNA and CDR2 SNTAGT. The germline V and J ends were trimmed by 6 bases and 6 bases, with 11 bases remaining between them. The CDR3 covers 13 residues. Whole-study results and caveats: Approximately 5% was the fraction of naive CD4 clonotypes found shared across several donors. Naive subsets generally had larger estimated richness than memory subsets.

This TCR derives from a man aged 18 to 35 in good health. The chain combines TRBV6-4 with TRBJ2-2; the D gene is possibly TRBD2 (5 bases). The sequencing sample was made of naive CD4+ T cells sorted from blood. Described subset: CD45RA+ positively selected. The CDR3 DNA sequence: TGTGCCAGCAGAGACACTAGGGCCGGGGAGCTGTTTTTT. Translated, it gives CASRDTRAGELFF.